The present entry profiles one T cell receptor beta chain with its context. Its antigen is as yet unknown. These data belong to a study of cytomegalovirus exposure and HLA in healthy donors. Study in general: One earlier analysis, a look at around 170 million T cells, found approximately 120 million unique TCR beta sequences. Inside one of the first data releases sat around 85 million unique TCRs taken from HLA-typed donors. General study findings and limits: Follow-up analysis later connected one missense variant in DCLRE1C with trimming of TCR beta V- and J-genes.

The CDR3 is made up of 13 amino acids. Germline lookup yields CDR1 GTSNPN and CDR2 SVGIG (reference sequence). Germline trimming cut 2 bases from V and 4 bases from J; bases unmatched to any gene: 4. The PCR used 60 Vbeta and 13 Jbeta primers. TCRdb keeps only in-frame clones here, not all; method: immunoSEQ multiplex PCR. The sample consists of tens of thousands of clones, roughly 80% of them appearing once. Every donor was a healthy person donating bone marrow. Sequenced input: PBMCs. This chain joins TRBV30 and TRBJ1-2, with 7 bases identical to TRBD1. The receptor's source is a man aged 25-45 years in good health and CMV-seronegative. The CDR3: CAWSPTGVYGYTF. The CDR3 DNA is TGTGCCTGGAGTCCAACAGGGGTCTATGGCTACACCTTC.